This entry describes one TCR beta chain. Its target is unknown. The data were obtained in a study of blood T cells in healthy people across ages. Overall study results and limits: Per-million-T-cell TCR beta diversity fell roughly linearly with age. Both naive CD4+ cell counts and diversity were greater in long-lived donors than in aged donors. A conclusive naive versus antigen-experienced comparison was prevented by the unsorted PBMCs.

CDR1 MNHEY and CDR2 SVGEGT come from the germline V gene. Trimming removed 0 bases from V and 1 base from J, with 16 bases in between. The CDR3 has 19 amino acids. Primers used in a second PCR of roughly 6 to 11 cycles were a sample-barcoded 5' primer and a J-beta primer mix. Every cDNA molecule carried a tag from a template-switch adaptor bearing 12 random nucleotides. TCRdb passed the 5' RACE reads through MiXCR, listing each CDR3 protein once. This sample yields roughly 2 million distinct CDR3 sequences, of which approximately 50% are seen a single time; over 2% belongs to the top ten. The gene calls are TRBV6-2 or TRBV6-3 and TRBJ2-6; D possibly corresponds to TRBD2 (5 bases). The sequence derives from a woman aged 40 to 50 in good health. The sequenced material came from blood. The CDR3 region has the DNA TGTGCCAGCAGTTACTCGTATCAGGAGGTCTCTTCTGGGGCCAACGTCCTGACTTTC. This gives the protein CASSYSYQEVSSGANVLTF.